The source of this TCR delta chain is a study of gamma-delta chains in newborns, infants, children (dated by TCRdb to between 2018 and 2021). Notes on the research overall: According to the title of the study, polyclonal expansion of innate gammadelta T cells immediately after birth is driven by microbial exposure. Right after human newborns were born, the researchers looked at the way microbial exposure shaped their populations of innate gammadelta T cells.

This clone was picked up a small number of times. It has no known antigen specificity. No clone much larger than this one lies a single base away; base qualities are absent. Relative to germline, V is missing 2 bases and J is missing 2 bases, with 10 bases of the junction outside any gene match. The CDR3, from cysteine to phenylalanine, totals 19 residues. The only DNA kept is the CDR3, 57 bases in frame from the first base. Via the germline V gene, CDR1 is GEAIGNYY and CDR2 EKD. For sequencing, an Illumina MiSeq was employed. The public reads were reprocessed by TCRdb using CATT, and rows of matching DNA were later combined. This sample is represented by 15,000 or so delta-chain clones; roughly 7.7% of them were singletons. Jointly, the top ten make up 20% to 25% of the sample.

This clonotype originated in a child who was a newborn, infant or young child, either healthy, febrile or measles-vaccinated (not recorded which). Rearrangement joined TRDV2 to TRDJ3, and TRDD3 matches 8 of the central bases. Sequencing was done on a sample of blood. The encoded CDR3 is CACDIMGIQSAWDTRQMFF. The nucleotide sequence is TGTGCCTGTGACATCATGGGGATACAATCCGCCTGGGACACCCGACAGATGTTTTTC.